This T cell receptor beta chain was obtained from a study of blood T cell repertoires in COVID-19. Study-level background: Acute-phase and convalescent COVID-19 samples originated in the United States, Italy and Spain.

The CDR3 loop spans 12 amino acids. CDR1 is LNHDA, CDR2 SQIVND, per germline (reference sequence). The germline V and J ends were trimmed by 6 bases and 5 bases, with 10 bases remaining between them. Source study methods: The authors estimated nucleated cell counts from reference gene primer amplification. Only in-frame clones appear in the TCRdb table, and some are missing; sequencing was by immunoSEQ multiplex PCR. D and trimming were read from the DNA, whereas the V and J calls and clone size are those reported in that table. The sample has approximately 240,000 clones, around 80% seen once; the top ten hold around 1.3%. Those enrolled in Seattle joined during active infection and were followed longitudinally afterward.

V and J are TRBV19 and TRBJ1-2, with D tentatively TRBD1 (6 bases). This sequence was found in a young woman with COVID-19, enrolled during active disease. Sequencing used peripheral blood. CDR3 residues: CASREQGYGYTF. CDR3 sequence (DNA): TGTGCCAGTAGGGAACAGGGTTATGGCTACACCTTC.